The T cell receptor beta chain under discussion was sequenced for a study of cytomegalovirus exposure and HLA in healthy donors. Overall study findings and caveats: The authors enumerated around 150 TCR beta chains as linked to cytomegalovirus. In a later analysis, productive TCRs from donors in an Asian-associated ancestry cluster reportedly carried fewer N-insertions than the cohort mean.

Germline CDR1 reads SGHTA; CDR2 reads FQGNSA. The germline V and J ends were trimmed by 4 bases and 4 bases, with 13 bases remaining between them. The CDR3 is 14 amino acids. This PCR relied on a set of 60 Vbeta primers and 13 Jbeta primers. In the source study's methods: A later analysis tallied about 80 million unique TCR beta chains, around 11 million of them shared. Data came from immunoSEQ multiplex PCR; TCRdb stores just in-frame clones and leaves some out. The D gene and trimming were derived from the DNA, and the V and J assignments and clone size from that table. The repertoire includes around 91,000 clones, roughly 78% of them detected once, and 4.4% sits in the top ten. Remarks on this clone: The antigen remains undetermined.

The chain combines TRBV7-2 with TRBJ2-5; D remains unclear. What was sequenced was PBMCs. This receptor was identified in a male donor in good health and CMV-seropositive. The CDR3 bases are TGTGCCAGCAGCTCACGGTCCGGGTTAGAGACCCAGTACTTC. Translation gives CASSSRSGLETQYF.